This T cell receptor beta chain was sequenced in a study of vaccination effects on CD4 cells after COVID-19. After removal of 3 bases from V and 2 bases from J, the junction contained 6 bases not matched to a gene. The CDR3 runs 16 residues. Germline V gene sequence: CDR1 KGHDR, CDR2 SFDVKD. This clone turned up a few times. The antigen is undetermined. Antigen-specific CD4+ T cells were first expanded with viral peptide pools by the ViraFEST assay and only then sequenced. The culture ran for roughly ten days, and then CD4+ T cells were isolated. Two doses of either BNT162b2 or mRNA-1273 were given to each participant. In the vaccine recipients, nucleocapsid antibodies were negative and there was no prior SARS-CoV-2 infection. Cultures of about 2 million PBMC per well contained 9 to 10 IU/ml IL-2 plus 10 ug/ml peptides. Clones were sequenced by immunoSEQ multiplex PCR, and TCRdb holds only the in-frame ones, with some missing. The repertoire consists of 84,000 or so clones, with over 70% occurring once and the leading ten covering 1.1%.

Overall study results and limits: Infection- and vaccine-induced clones contracted markedly late after vaccination.

The V call is TRBV24-1, the J call TRBJ2-1, with 7 bases identical to TRBD1. The sequencing here drew on CD4+ T cells from PBMCs cultured with HCoV-OC43 spike peptides, taken after COVID-19 vaccination. The subset was: HCoV-OC43 spike overlapping peptide pool stimulation. The TCR was taken from a human donor who received a COVID-19 vaccine. CDR3 sequence (DNA): TGTGCCACCAGTGATAGGACAGGCTTCGCCTACAATGAGCAGTTCTTC. This gives the protein CATSDRTGFAYNEQFF.